The sequence of this TCR beta chain was determined in a study of siplizumab effects on memory and regulatory T cells. Notes on the study in general: An assignable naive or memory phenotype was lacking in roughly 80-96% of proliferating CD4+ or CD8+ clones.

This clone was observed a single time. What it binds is unknown. The table came from immunoSEQ multiplex PCR; TCRdb's copy has only in-frame clones and leaves some out. The table shows 85,000 or so clones, with 85% to 95% occurring only once. The TCR was taken from a human donor in good health. Sequences were obtained from CD8+ T cells sorted from blood.

CDR3 in DNA: TGTGCCAGTGTTACCCAGTCCGCAGATACGCAGTATTTT. Protein: CASVTQSADTQYF. This sequence joins TRBV7-9 and TRBJ2-3; D remains unclear. Trimming took 9 bases from V and 4 from J, leaving 14 bases between them. Germline loops: CDR1 SEHNR, CDR2 FQNEAQ (reference sequence). The CDR3 covers 13 residues.